The 25 T cell receptor beta chains below come from one sample, sequenced in a study of T-cell memory formation after mild COVID-19. TCRdb analysed the 5' RACE reads with MiXCR anew, one entry per CDR3 protein. The data contain fewer than 450,000 distinct CDR3 sequences, more than 20% of them singletons. Material for sequencing was PBMCs or a T cell subset sorted from them (not recorded which). Receptors originate from an adult woman who had mild COVID-19 (a few samples of this study predate the infection). Cell type and time point are not known.

The chain joins TRBV27 to TRBJ2-2; D may be TRBD1 (5 bases). The CDR3 length is 15 residues. The V gene lost 2 bases and the J gene lost 6 bases, with 13 bases spanning the gap. Germline loops: CDR1 MNHEY, CDR2 SMNVEV (reference sequence). CDR3 sequence: CASSLTGLRAGELFF. As DNA, the CDR3 is TGTGCCAGCAGTTTAACAGGTCTCAGGGCCGGGGAGCTGTTTTTT.

This clonotype was recorded a few times. The chain employs TRBV24-1 and TRBJ2-1; 8 bases align to TRBD1. The CDR3 covers 16 residues. The germline V gene encodes CDR1 KGHDR and CDR2 SFDVKD. The V and J ends lost 7 bases and 7 bases, in that order; junction bases with no gene match: 14. The DNA for the CDR3 is TGTGCCACCAGCGTGGACAGGGTAACGAGGGGGAATGAGCAGTTCTTC. Protein product: CATSVDRVTRGNEQFF.

The chain uses TRBV20-1 and TRBJ2-5; TRBD1 aligns across 7 bases. This CDR3 spans 16 amino acids. Germline CDR1 DFQATT, CDR2 SNEGSKA (reference sequence). Trimming at V came to 0 bases and at J to 0 bases, leaving 7 bases not matched to a gene. Here the CDR3 reads CSARDPTGTYQETQYF. The CDR3 DNA is TGCAGTGCTAGAGACCCGACAGGGACGTACCAAGAGACCCAGTACTTC.

This clonotype was counted a few times. The chain joins TRBV2 to TRBJ1-1; D ambiguous. The germline gives CDR1 SNHLY, CDR2 FYNNEI. The CDR3 length is 11 residues. Trimming left V 3 bases short and J 6 bases short, with 5 bases between. CDR3: CASSEIAEAFF. The CDR3 coding sequence is TGTGCCAGCAGTGAGATCGCTGAAGCTTTCTTT.

This clonotype was recorded at least ten times. The chain recombines TRBV6-5 with TRBJ2-2; D unclear. This CDR3 region has 17 residues. V was shortened by 3 bases and J by 5 bases, with 19 bases between the two germline ends. Germline CDR1 and CDR2: MNHEY and SVGAGI. The CDR3 region is CASSYHYPSVGTGELFF. The DNA of the CDR3 is TGTGCCAGCAGTTATCACTACCCGAGTGTCGGGACCGGGGAGCTGTTTTTT.

This clonotype was found a few times. The chain uses TRBV7-9 and TRBJ2-7, with 7 bases lining up with TRBD1. V dropped 10 bases and J dropped 3; count of bases not matched to a gene: 9. The CDR3 consists of 13 residues. The germline V gene encodes CDR1 SEHNR and CDR2 FQNEAQ (reference sequence). The CDR3 loop reads CAIRAAGGYEQYF. DNA for the CDR3: TGTGCCATCCGAGCGGCAGGGGGCTACGAGCAGTACTTC.

The CDR3 sequence is CASSQAAASSYEQYF. In nucleotides, the CDR3 is TGCGCCAGCAGCCAAGCGGCGGCTAGCTCCTACGAGCAGTACTTC. The chain links TRBV4-1 to TRBJ2-7; D unclear. The CDR3 is 15 residues long. Germline V gene sequence: CDR1 MGHRA, CDR2 YSYEKL. V was shortened by 1 base and J by 0 bases, with 10 bases between the two germline ends.

V gene TRBV27 combines with J gene TRBJ1-2; 7 bases agree with TRBD1. V lost 6 bases to trimming and J lost 4 bases; unmatched junction nucleotides: 11. The CDR3 extends over 15 amino acids. Germline V gene sequence: CDR1 MNHEY, CDR2 SMNVEV (reference sequence). CDR3 coding DNA: TGTGCCAGCAGCAACAGGGGACCGGGGGTCTATGGCTACACCTTC. The encoded protein is CASSNRGPGVYGYTF.

The chain has TRBV5-4 and TRBJ1-3; TRBD1 matches 7 bases. This CDR3 has 16 amino acids. With V trimmed by 4 bases and J by 0 bases, 7 bases remained unmatched. Germline V CDR1 and CDR2: SGHNT, YYREEE (reference sequence). The CDR3 here is CASSVGQSFSGNTIYF. As DNA, the CDR3 is TGTGCCAGCAGCGTGGGACAGTCGTTCTCTGGAAACACCATATATTTT. The entire variable domain, with the rest obtained from reference TRBV5-4 and TRBJ1-3, is as follows: ETGVTQSPTHLIKTRGQQVTLRCSSQSGHNTVSWYQQALGQGPQFIFQYYREEENGRGNFPPRFSGLQFPNYSSELNVNALELDDSALYLCASSVGQSFSGNTIYFGEGSWLTVV.

The rearrangement joins TRBV4-1 to TRBJ1-2; possible D gene TRBD1, 5 bases. In germline, CDR1 is MGHRA, CDR2 YSYEKL. Trimming removed 0 bases from V and 8 bases from J, with 10 bases in between. The CDR3 covers 13 residues. CDR3 sequence: CASSQDRGEGYTF. CDR3 bases: TGCGCCAGCAGCCAAGATCGGGGGGAGGGCTACACCTTC.

The chain joins TRBV27 to TRBJ2-3, with D perhaps matching TRBD2 (6 bases). This CDR3 region has 14 residues. V gave up 8 bases and J gave up 5 bases, with 17 bases separating them. Germline assignment: CDR1 MNHEY and CDR2 SMNVEV (reference sequence). CDR3 protein: CASQTGGAGDTQYF. Here the CDR3 DNA reads TGTGCCAGCCAAACGGGTGGAGCGGGAGATACGCAGTATTTT.

The CDR3 loop is CASSRDWGGTDTQYF. CDR3 in DNA: TGTGCCAGCAGCCGCGACTGGGGCGGCACAGATACGCAGTATTTT. This sequence joins TRBV7-6 and TRBJ2-3; possible D gene TRBD1, 5 bases. Trimming removed 5 bases at V and 1 base at J, with 13 bases between. The CDR3 covers 15 residues. CDR1 SGHVS and CDR2 FNYEAQ come from the germline V gene.

The chain recombines TRBV20-1 with TRBJ1-2; the D gene is possibly TRBD1 (6 bases). CDR3 length: 15 amino acids. V gave up 7 bases and J gave up 2 bases, with 20 bases separating them. CDR1 and CDR2 from the germline V gene are DFQATT and SNEGSKA (reference sequence). The CDR3 sequence: CSDNSRDTLNYGYTF. As DNA, the CDR3 is TGCAGTGATAACTCCCGGGACACGCTGAACTATGGCTACACCTTC.

This clonotype was observed a handful of times. The chain recombines TRBV12-3 or TRBV12-4 with TRBJ1-4, with D maybe TRBD1 (5 bases). CDR3 size: 13 residues. Trimming stripped 10 bases from V and 6 bases from J, with 15 bases between. The CDR3: CAITGDADEKLFF. The CDR3 region has the DNA TGTGCCATCACCGGGGACGCTGATGAAAAACTGTTTTTT.

The chain uses TRBV6-6 and TRBJ1-4; 8 bases match TRBD1. The germline V gene encodes CDR1 MNHNY and CDR2 SVGAGI (reference sequence). The CDR3 spans 13 residues. Trimming cost V 4 bases and J 8 bases; bases outside gene matches: 3. CDR3 bases: TGTGCCAGCAGTTTGCGGACAGGGGAAAAACTGTTTTTT. Its translation is CASSLRTGEKLFF.

The rearrangement links TRBV12-3 or TRBV12-4 to TRBJ2-5, with D possibly TRBD2 on 6 matching bases. Deletions cut 3 bases from V and 2 bases from J, with 10 bases between. CDR3 length: 14 residues. CDR3: CASSFKAGQETQYF. The CDR3 DNA reads as TGTGCCAGCAGTTTTAAGGCGGGGCAAGAGACCCAGTACTTC.

This chain connects TRBV21-1 to TRBJ1-1. TRBV21-1 is marked as a pseudogene. The CDR3 spans 14 residues. CDR3 in amino acids: CASSNCEENTEAFF. CDR3 coding DNA: TGTGCCAGCAGCAACTGCGAGGAGAACACTGAAGCTTTCTTT.

This chain uses TRBV20-1 with TRBJ1-5; 7 bases are shared with TRBD1. V trimming: 5 bases; J trimming: 1 base; junction bases outside the gene matches: 2. This CDR3 contains 13 residues. Germline assignment: CDR1 DFQATT and CDR2 SNEGSKA (reference sequence). The CDR3 loop is CSAARGSNQPQHF. The CDR3 nucleotides are TGCAGTGCTGCCAGGGGGAGCAATCAGCCCCAGCATTTT.

The gene calls are TRBV19 and TRBJ2-1; 8 nucleotides agree with TRBD1. CDR1 and CDR2 from the germline V gene are LNHDA and SQIVND (reference sequence). After removal of 1 base from V and 8 bases from J, the junction contained 10 bases not matched to a gene. CDR3 length: 16 residues. For the CDR3, the DNA is TGTGCCAGTAGTATAGTTGGGAGGACAGGGCGGGATGAGCAGTTCTTC. As protein: CASSIVGRTGRDEQFF.

V is TRBV5-1 and J is TRBJ2-1; D perhaps matches TRBD2 (6 bases). The germline V and J ends were trimmed by 0 bases and 9 bases, with 10 bases remaining between them. This CDR3 is built from 13 residues. Germline V gene data show CDR1 as SGHRS and CDR2 as YFSETQ. The DNA for the CDR3 is TGCGCCAGCAGCTTGGATGGGGGGACTGAGCAGTTCTTC. Protein product: CASSLDGGTEQFF.

This clonotype has more than one count but fewer than ten. This rearrangement joins TRBV7-2 to TRBJ2-1; D gene unclear. V shed 6 bases and J shed 4 bases, with 10 bases lying between them. Germline loops: CDR1 SGHTA, CDR2 FQGNSA. The CDR3 has 13 amino acids. CDR3 coding DNA: TGTGCCAGCAGGCCTCTTCCGTACAATGAGCAGTTCTTC. The encoded protein is CASRPLPYNEQFF.

The sample holds one count of this clonotype. The chain combines TRBV7-9 with TRBJ2-5, with 8 bases matching TRBD2. Germline V gene lookup returns CDR1 SEHNR and CDR2 FQNEAQ (reference sequence). V lost 4 bases and J lost 6; bases outside the gene matches: 13. The CDR3 has 16 amino acids. This CDR3 is CASSSYSRGDTKTQYF. DNA of the CDR3: TGTGCCAGCAGCTCGTATTCGCGGGGGGACACGAAGACCCAGTACTTC. Filled out from reference TRBV7-9 and TRBJ2-5, the complete variable domain reads DTGVSQNPRHKITKRGQNVTFRCDPISEHNRLYWYRQTLGQGPEFLTYFQNEAQLEKSRLLSDRFSAERPKGSFSTLEIQRTEQGDSAMYLCASSSYSRGDTKTQYFGPGTRLLVL.

This chain uses TRBV11-3 with TRBJ2-7; D might be TRBD1 or TRBD2, each matching 5 bases. CDR3 length equals 15 residues. From germline, CDR1 is SGHNT and CDR2 YENEEA. V lost 3 bases to trimming and J lost 1 base, with 13 bases between them. The CDR3 DNA is TGTGCCAGCAGCTTGGACCGGGACCGTTCCTACGAGCAGTACTTC. Translating it yields CASSLDRDRSYEQYF.

This chain joins TRBV5-6 and TRBJ2-4; no definite D call. Trimming pared 0 bases from V and 1 base from J, leaving 11 bases between. Germline V gene sequence: CDR1 SGHDT, CDR2 YYEEEE. The CDR3 totals 16 residues. Written as DNA, the CDR3 is TGTGCCAGCAGCTTGGTCCACACCGTGGCCAAAAACATTCAGTACTTC. It encodes CASSLVHTVAKNIQYF.

This clonotype was counted a few times. The rearrangement joins TRBV5-1 to TRBJ1-1; D not certain. This CDR3 has 16 residues. Trimming removed 0 bases from V and 2 bases from J, with 14 bases in between. CDR1 and CDR2 (germline): SGHRS, YFSETQ. The chain's CDR3 is CASSLVPGRRNTEAFF. For the CDR3, the DNA is TGCGCCAGCAGCTTGGTCCCGGGGAGGAGAAACACTGAAGCTTTCTTT.